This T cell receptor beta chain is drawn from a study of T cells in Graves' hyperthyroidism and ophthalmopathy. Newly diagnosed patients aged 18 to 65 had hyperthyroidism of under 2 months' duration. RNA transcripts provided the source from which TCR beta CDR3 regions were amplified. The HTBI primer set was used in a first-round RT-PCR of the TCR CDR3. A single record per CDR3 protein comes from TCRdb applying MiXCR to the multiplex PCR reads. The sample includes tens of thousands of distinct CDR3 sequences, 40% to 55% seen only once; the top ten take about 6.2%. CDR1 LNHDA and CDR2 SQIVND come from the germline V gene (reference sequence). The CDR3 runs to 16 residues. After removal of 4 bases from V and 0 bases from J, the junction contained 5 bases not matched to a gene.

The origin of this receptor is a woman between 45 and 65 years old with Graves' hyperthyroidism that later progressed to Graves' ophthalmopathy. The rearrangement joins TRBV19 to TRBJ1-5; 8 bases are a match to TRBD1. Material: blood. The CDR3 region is CASSTQGVHSNQPQHF. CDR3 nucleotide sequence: TGTGCCAGTAGTACACAGGGGGTGCATAGCAATCAGCCCCAGCATTTT. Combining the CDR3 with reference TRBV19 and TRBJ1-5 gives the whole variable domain DGGITQSPKYLFRKEGQNVTLSCEQNLNHDAMYWYRQDPGQGLRLIYYSQIVNDFQKGDIAEGYSVSREKKESFPLTVTSAQKNPTAFYLCASSTQGVHSNQPQHFGDGTRLSIL.